The source of this T cell receptor (beta chain) is a study of shared clonotypes between healthy human individuals. Study-wide background: The study enrolled two women and a few men aged 18 to 49. Study results and caveats: Generation probabilities of non-shared clonotypes were lower (relative to those shared by all four donors).

This clone has only one observation. Its specificity is not known. Only Caucasian adults living in Nashville, Tennessee served as donors. From germline, CDR1 is SQVTM and CDR2 ANQGSEA. The CDR3 contains 15 residues. V shed 3 bases, J shed 4 bases, and the junction held 7 bases outside the gene matches. Sequenced by immunoSEQ multiplex PCR; TCRdb stores in-frame clones only, minus some. The profile shows about 640,000 clones, approximately 79% of them singletons. The J gene is TRBJ2-3, the V gene TRBV29-1; 10 bases agree with TRBD1. The sequenced sample was memory CD4+ T cells sorted from blood. Noted subset: CD45RA-negative fraction. The sequence came from a woman aged 25 to 39 in good health. This chain's CDR3 is CSVEGGTGVSDTQYF. In DNA form, the CDR3 reads TGCAGCGTTGAGGGAGGGACAGGGGTTTCAGATACGCAGTATTTT.